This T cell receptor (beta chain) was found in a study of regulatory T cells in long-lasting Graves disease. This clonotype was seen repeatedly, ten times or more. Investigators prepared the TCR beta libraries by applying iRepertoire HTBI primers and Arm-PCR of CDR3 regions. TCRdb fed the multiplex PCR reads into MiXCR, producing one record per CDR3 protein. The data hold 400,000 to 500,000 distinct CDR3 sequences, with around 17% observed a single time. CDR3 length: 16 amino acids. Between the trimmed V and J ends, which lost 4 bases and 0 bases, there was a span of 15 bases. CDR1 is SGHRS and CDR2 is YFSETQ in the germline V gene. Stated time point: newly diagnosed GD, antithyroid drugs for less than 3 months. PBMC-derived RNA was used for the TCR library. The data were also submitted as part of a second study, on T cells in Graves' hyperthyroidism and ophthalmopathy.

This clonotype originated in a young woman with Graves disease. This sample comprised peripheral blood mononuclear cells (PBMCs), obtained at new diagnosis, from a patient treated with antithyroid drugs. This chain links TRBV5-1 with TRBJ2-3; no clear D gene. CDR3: CASSQQSRSSTDTQYF. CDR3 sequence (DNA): TGCGCCAGCAGCCAGCAAAGTCGATCTAGCACAGATACGCAGTATTTT.